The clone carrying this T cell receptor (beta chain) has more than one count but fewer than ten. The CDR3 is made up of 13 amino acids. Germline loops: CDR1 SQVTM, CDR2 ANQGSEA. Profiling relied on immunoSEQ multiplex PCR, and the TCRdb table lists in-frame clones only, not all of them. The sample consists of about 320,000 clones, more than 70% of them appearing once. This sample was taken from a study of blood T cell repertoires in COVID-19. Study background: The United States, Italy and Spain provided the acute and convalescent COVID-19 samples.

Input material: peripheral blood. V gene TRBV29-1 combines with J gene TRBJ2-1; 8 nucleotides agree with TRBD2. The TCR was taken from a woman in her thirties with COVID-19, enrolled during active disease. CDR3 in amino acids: CSVRTSNHNEQFF. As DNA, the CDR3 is TGCAGTGTGAGGACTAGCAACCACAATGAGCAGTTCTTC.